The next 14 T cell receptor beta chains were all read from a single sample in a study of blood T cell repertoires in COVID-19. Sequencing was performed with immunoSEQ multiplex PCR; in TCRdb, only in-frame clones are kept and a portion is missing. This sample has around 190,000 clones, with 70% to 90% found just once. The sample consisted of peripheral blood. These receptor sequences come from a man in his fifties or sixties with COVID-19, enrolled during active disease.

Remarks on this clone: An end of the junction does not agree with germline; a read error may underlie this. The rearrangement joins TRBV7-7 to TRBJ2-5; 13 bases map to TRBD2. Germline V lookup: CDR1 SSHAT, CDR2 FNYEAQ (reference sequence). CDR3 length: 17 amino acids. The CDR3 DNA reads TGTGCTAGCAGCCCCTTTTCGGGACTAGCGGGGCAAGAGACCCAGTACTTC. This sequence encodes CASSPFSGLAGQETQYF.

The CDR3 DNA reads TGTGCCAGCAGTGAAAGCTTCTGGGCGAACGAGCAGTTCTTC. Amino acids: CASSESFWANEQFF. This rearrangement joins TRBV2 to TRBJ2-1; D unclear. With 2 bases removed from V and 10 bases from J, the gap between germline ends came to 15 bases. CDR1 SNHLY and CDR2 FYNNEI come from the germline V gene. The CDR3 runs 14 residues.

The CDR3 bases are TGTGCCTGGAGTGTAAGGCAGGGGACCCGCAACTATGGCTACACCTTC. Protein product: CAWSVRQGTRNYGYTF. The chain employs TRBV30 and TRBJ1-2; D might be TRBD1 (6 bases). The V gene's germline CDR1 is GTSNPN and CDR2 SVGIG (reference sequence). V lost 0 bases and J 2 bases, leaving 16 bases between the germline ends. CDR3 length: 16 amino acids.

The chain combines TRBV6-2 or TRBV6-3 with TRBJ2-7, with unresolved D. The germline CDR1 and CDR2 sequences are MNHEY and SVGEGT. V was cut by 0 bases and J by 3 bases, with 12 bases left in between. This CDR3 is built from 15 residues. For the CDR3, the DNA is TGTGCCAGCAGTTACTCGAGCCCCAACTTCTACGAGCAGTACTTC. This codes for CASSYSSPNFYEQYF.

The chain links TRBV5-4 to TRBJ1-4; D not certain. Germline CDR1 SGHNT, CDR2 YYREEE (reference sequence). V lost 0 bases to trimming and J lost 0 bases, with 6 bases between them. The CDR3 runs 15 residues. CDR3 sequence (DNA): TGTGCCAGCAGCTTGGCCCCCGCAACTAATGAAAAACTGTTTTTT. It specifies CASSLAPATNEKLFF. Full variable domain (outside the CDR3, taken from reference TRBV5-4 and TRBJ1-4): ETGVTQSPTHLIKTRGQQVTLRCSSQSGHNTVSWYQQALGQGPQFIFQYYREEENGRGNFPPRFSGLQFPNYSSELNVNALELDDSALYLCASSLAPATNEKLFFGSGTQLSVL.

V usage is TRBV30 and J usage is TRBJ1-3; 7 bases align to TRBD1. The germline V gene encodes CDR1 GTSNPN and CDR2 SVGIG (reference sequence). The junction had 5 bases not matched to a gene; V was cut back by 0 bases and J by 3 bases. This CDR3 is built from 15 residues. CDR3 sequence: CAWSVQSGGGNTIYF. The CDR3 DNA is TGTGCCTGGAGTGTACAGTCAGGGGGTGGAAACACCATATATTTT.

This chain uses TRBV28 with TRBJ1-2; D uncertain. Germline V gene lookup returns CDR1 MDHEN and CDR2 SYDVKM. The CDR3 extends over 14 amino acids. V lost 8 bases and J lost 8, with 21 bases in between. CDR3 sequence (DNA): TGTGCCAGCTCCCTTGGAGGTCGCCTTGGGGGCTACACCTTC. It encodes CASSLGGRLGGYTF.

The chain recombines TRBV15 with TRBJ1-4, with TRBD1 identical over 10 bases. V trimming: 8 bases; J trimming: 6 bases; junction bases outside the gene matches: 12. The CDR3 runs to 16 residues. CDR1 and CDR2 from the germline V gene are LNHNV and YYDKDF (reference sequence). CDR3 sequence reads: CATFNISGTGDEKLFF. The CDR3 nucleotides are TGTGCCACCTTTAACATTTCCGGGACAGGGGATGAAAAACTGTTTTTT. The entire variable domain, with the rest obtained from reference TRBV15 and TRBJ1-4, is as follows: DAMVIQNPRYQVTQFGKPVTLSCSQTLNHNVMYWYQQKSSQAPKLLFHYYDKDFNNEADTPDNFQSRRPNTSFCFLDIRSPGLGDTAMYLCATFNISGTGDEKLFFGSGTQLSVL.

The chain joins TRBV5-6 to TRBJ2-3; 7 bases line up with TRBD2. After removal of 7 bases from V and 2 bases from J, the junction contained 10 bases not matched to a gene. The CDR3 length is 15 residues. The germline CDR1 and CDR2 sequences are SGHDT and YYEEEE. The CDR3 DNA is TGTGCCAGCCGTCCAGCGGGGAAGTACACAGATACGCAGTATTTT. This translates into CASRPAGKYTDTQYF.

This chain joins TRBV9 and TRBJ2-5; TRBD1 matches at 8 bases. Germline lookup yields CDR1 SGDLS and CDR2 YYNGEE. This CDR3 is 14 amino acids long. The J segment lost 5 bases and the V segment lost 4 bases, leaving 7 bases of the junction unmatched. Here the CDR3 reads CASSPQGAGETQYF. In nucleotides, the CDR3 is TGTGCCAGCAGCCCCCAGGGGGCCGGGGAGACCCAGTACTTC.

The chain couples TRBV12-5 to TRBJ1-2; D not certain. Germline CDR1 LGHNT, CDR2 FRNRAP. CDR3 size: 12 residues. Trimming stripped 5 bases from V and 0 bases from J, with 4 bases between. CDR3 region: CASGGPNYGYTF. CDR3 DNA sequence: TGTGCTAGTGGTGGCCCTAACTATGGCTACACCTTC.

The chain is built from TRBV27 and TRBJ2-7, with TRBD2 matching 9 bases. This CDR3 has 18 amino acids. V trimming: 0 bases; J trimming: 4 bases; junction bases outside the gene matches: 13. The germline V gene has CDR1 MNHEY and CDR2 SMNVEV (reference sequence). CDR3 DNA sequence: TGTGCCAGCAGTTTATCGGGAGTAGCGGGGGCCTTATCATACGAGCAGTACTTC. This encodes CASSLSGVAGALSYEQYF.

The gene calls are TRBV7-9 and TRBJ1-2, with a tentative D call TRBD1 (5 bases). CDR1 is SEHNR and CDR2 is FQNEAQ in the germline V gene (reference sequence). Trimming removed 5 bases at V and 1 base at J, with 11 bases between. The CDR3 spans 14 residues. CDR3 amino acids: CASSLQVINYGYTF. The CDR3 DNA is TGTGCCAGCAGCCTACAGGTGATTAACTATGGCTACACCTTC.

In DNA, the CDR3 is TGTGCCAGCAGCTATTTGGGGCAGCGTACGCAGTATTTT. Its translation is CASSYLGQRTQYF. V gene TRBV14 combines with J gene TRBJ2-3; tentative D call: TRBD1 (5 bases). This CDR3 comprises 13 residues. Germline CDR1 reads SGHDN; CDR2 reads FVKESK. Between the trimmed V and J ends, which lost 5 bases and 8 bases, there was a span of 14 bases.